One sample yielded the 3 T cell receptor beta chains listed below, sequenced in a study of blood T cell repertoires in COVID-19. The protocol was immunoSEQ multiplex PCR, while the TCRdb copy is restricted to in-frame clones and leaves out a portion. This sample yields 90,000 to 130,000 clones, of which approximately 78% are seen a single time; 6.5% to 10% belongs to the top ten. The sample comprised peripheral blood. The receptor source for this set is a man in his sixties or seventies with acute or convalescent COVID-19.

This clone was seen once. The chain is built from TRBV12-5 and TRBJ2-3, with D tentatively TRBD2 (6 bases). V lost 4 bases and J 9 bases, leaving 11 bases between the germline ends. The CDR3 is made up of 12 amino acids. In germline, CDR1 is LGHNT, CDR2 FRNRAP. The chain's CDR3 is CASGSGTSTQYF. CDR3 in DNA: TGTGCTAGTGGTTCCGGGACTTCCACGCAGTATTTT.

The chain joins TRBV7-9 to TRBJ1-2; 8 nucleotides agree with TRBD1. This CDR3 is built from 13 residues. The ends lost 5 bases at V and 7 bases at J; junction bases unmatched: 6. Per germline, CDR1 SEHNR and CDR2 FQNEAQ (reference sequence). The CDR3 reads CASSPGQGRGYTF. Written as DNA, the CDR3 is TGTGCCAGCAGCCCTGGACAGGGCCGTGGCTACACCTTC.

The chain employs TRBV5-1 and TRBJ2-7; D is possibly TRBD2 (6 bases). CDR1 SGHRS and CDR2 YFSETQ come from the germline V gene. The CDR3 runs 14 residues. The germline V and J ends were trimmed by 4 bases and 7 bases, with 18 bases remaining between them. This CDR3 reads CASSPTSGFFEQYF. The CDR3 bases are TGCGCCAGCAGCCCGACTAGTGGTTTCTTTGAGCAGTACTTC.